This T cell receptor (beta chain) came from a study of cytomegalovirus exposure and HLA in healthy donors. Vbeta (60) and Jbeta (13) primers were used in the PCR. Method: immunoSEQ multiplex PCR; TCRdb's copy keeps in-frame clones and lacks some. The sample shows roughly 120,000 clones, 60% to 85% of them seen only once. The table lists this clone with a few counts. Among the donors, all were healthy bone marrow donors. The source of this sequence is a middle-aged man in good health and CMV-seronegative. Sequenced material: PBMCs.

This chain's CDR3 is CASSGRLAGGLARTDTQYF. In DNA form, the CDR3 reads TGTGCCAGCAGCGGCCGTCTAGCGGGGGGCCTAGCGAGGACAGATACGCAGTATTTT. The chain links TRBV9 to TRBJ2-3, with TRBD2 matching over 11 bases. The V segment lost 3 bases and the J segment 3 bases; nucleotides outside the gene matches: 15. Germline V CDR1 and CDR2: SGDLS, YYNGEE. CDR3 size: 19 residues.